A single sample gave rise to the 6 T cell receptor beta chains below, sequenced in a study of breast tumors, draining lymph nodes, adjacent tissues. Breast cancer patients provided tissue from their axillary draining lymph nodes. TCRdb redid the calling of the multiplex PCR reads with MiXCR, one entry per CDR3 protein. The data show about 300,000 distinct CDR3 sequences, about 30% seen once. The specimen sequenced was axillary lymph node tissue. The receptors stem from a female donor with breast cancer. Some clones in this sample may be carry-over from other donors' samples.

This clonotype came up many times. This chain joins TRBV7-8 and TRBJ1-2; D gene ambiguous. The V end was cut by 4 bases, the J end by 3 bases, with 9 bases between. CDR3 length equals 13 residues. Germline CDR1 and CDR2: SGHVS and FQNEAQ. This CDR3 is CASSSQIDYGYTF. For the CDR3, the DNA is TGTGCCAGCAGCTCCCAGATAGACTATGGCTACACCTTC.

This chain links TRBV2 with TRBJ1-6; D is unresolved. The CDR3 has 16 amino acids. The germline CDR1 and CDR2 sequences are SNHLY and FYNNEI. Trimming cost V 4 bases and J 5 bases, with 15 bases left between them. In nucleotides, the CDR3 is TGTGCCAGCAGTGGCCCACTACGACACGATAATTCACCCCTCCACTTT. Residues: CASSGPLRHDNSPLHF.

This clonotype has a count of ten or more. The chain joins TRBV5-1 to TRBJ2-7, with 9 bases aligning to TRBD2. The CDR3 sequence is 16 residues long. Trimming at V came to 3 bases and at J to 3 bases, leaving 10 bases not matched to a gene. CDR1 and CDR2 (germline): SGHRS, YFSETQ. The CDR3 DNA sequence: TGCGCCAGCAGCTCGCCCCTGGGACTAGCCGGCTACGAGCAGTACTTC. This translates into CASSSPLGLAGYEQYF. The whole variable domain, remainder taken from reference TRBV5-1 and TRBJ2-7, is KAGVTQTPRYLIKTRGQQVTLSCSPISGHRSVSWYQQTPGQGLQFLFEYFSETQRNKGNFPGRFSGRQFSNSRSEMNVSTLELGDSALYLCASSSPLGLAGYEQYFGPGTRLTVT.

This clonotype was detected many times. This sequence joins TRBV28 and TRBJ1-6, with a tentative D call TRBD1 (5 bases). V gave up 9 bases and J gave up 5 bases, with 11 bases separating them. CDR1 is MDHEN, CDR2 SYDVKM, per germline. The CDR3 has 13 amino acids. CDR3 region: CASRGGDNSPLHF. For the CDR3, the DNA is TGTGCCAGTCGCGGAGGGGATAATTCACCCCTCCACTTT.

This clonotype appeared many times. CDR3 nucleotide sequence: TGTGCCAGCAGCCGACCGGGATCTACCTACGAGCAGTACTTC. Protein sequence: CASSRPGSTYEQYF. The V and J genes are TRBV6-6 and TRBJ2-7; perhaps TRBD2 as D (5 bases). The CDR3 spans 14 residues. V dropped 6 bases and J dropped 2 bases, with 14 bases sitting between them. The germline V gene has CDR1 MNHNY and CDR2 SVGAGI (reference sequence).

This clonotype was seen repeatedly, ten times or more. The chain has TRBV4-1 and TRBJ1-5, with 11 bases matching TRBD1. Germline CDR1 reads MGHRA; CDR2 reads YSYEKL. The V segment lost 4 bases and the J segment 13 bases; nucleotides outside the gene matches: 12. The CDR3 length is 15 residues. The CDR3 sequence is CASSLATGTGGDQHF. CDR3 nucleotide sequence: TGCGCCAGCAGCCTAGCCACCGGGACAGGGGGGGATCAGCATTTT.